The 8 T cell receptor beta chains reported below all come from one sample, sequenced in a study of blood T cell repertoires in COVID-19. Using immunoSEQ multiplex PCR, the repertoire was profiled, and TCRdb retains in-frame clones only, with some absent. Here the sample spans 260,000 or so clones, 70% to 90% being singletons. The source material was peripheral blood. The receptor set was obtained from a man younger than 35 with active or convalescent COVID-19.

The V call is TRBV4-1, the J call TRBJ2-1; TRBD2 agrees at 13 bases. This CDR3 has 15 amino acids. From germline, CDR1 is MGHRA and CDR2 YSYEKL. V gave up 4 bases and J gave up 10 bases; unmatched junction bases: 7. Here the CDR3 reads CASSRGLAGSREQFF. CDR3 DNA: TGCGCCAGCAGCCGGGGACTAGCGGGGTCCCGGGAGCAGTTCTTC.

The chain uses TRBV10-3 and TRBJ1-2, with D possibly TRBD1 on 5 matching bases. Looked up from germline, CDR1 is ENHRY and CDR2 is SYGVKD. V was trimmed by 0 bases and J by 5 bases, leaving 25 bases between them. This CDR3 has 19 amino acids. The CDR3: CAISESRRSRVALEYGYTF. The CDR3 DNA sequence: TGTGCCATCAGTGAGTCGCGGAGATCCAGGGTGGCCTTGGAGTATGGCTACACCTTC.

The chain carries TRBV7-6 and TRBJ1-2; the match to TRBD1 covers 7 bases. The V gene end was trimmed by 5 bases and the J gene end by 7 bases; junction bases not matched to a gene: 10. The CDR3 runs 14 residues. CDR1 and CDR2 from the germline V gene are SGHVS and FNYEAQ. CDR3 in DNA: TGTGCCAGCAGCGGAGACAGGGCGCCCTTTGGCTACACCTTC. Translating gives CASSGDRAPFGYTF.

The CDR3 DNA follows: TGTGCCAGCAGTTACGAGGGGGCGCGTGGCTACACCTTC. The encoded protein is CASSYEGARGYTF. V and J are TRBV6-6 and TRBJ1-2; 7 bases are a match to TRBD1. Germline V gene lookup returns CDR1 MNHNY and CDR2 SVGAGI (reference sequence). The CDR3 contains 13 residues. Trimming cost V 2 bases and J 7 bases; bases outside gene matches: 4.

The V call is TRBV12-5, the J call TRBJ2-3; D unclear. The V end was cut by 0 bases, the J end by 0 bases, with 13 bases between. This CDR3 has 17 amino acids. Germline lookup yields CDR1 LGHNT and CDR2 FRNRAP. Here the CDR3 reads CASGLVLGGLSTDTQYF. In nucleotides, the CDR3 is TGTGCTAGTGGTTTGGTACTCGGCGGATTAAGCACAGATACGCAGTATTTT.

The J gene is TRBJ2-6, the V gene TRBV11-2, with TRBD1 matching 7 bases. The germline CDR1 and CDR2 sequences are SGHAT and FQNNGV. CDR3 length equals 18 residues. The V and J ends lost 5 bases and 0 bases, in that order; junction bases with no gene match: 10. Written as DNA, the CDR3 is TGTGCCAGCAGCCCCCGGGGACAGCGCCTCTCTGGGGCCAACGTCCTGACTTTC. It translates to CASSPRGQRLSGANVLTF. Filled out from reference TRBV11-2 and TRBJ2-6, the complete variable domain reads EAGVAQSPRYKIIEKRQSVAFWCNPISGHATLYWYQQILGQGPKLLIQFQNNGVVDDSQLPKDRFSAERLKGVDSTLKIQPAKLEDSAVYLCASSPRGQRLSGANVLTFGAGSRLTVL.

The chain couples TRBV7-3 to TRBJ1-2; 9 bases are a match to TRBD1. The ends lost 4 bases at V and 2 bases at J; junction bases unmatched: 2. The germline V gene has CDR1 SGHTA and CDR2 FQGTGA. CDR3 size: 14 residues. This CDR3 is CASSSGQGNYGYTF. Here the CDR3 DNA reads TGTGCCAGCAGCTCGGGACAGGGAAACTATGGCTACACCTTC.

V is TRBV6-5 and J is TRBJ1-3; D is ambiguous. V was shortened by 7 bases and J by 0 bases, with 13 bases between the two germline ends. The CDR3 has 15 residues. Germline lookup yields CDR1 MNHEY and CDR2 SVGAGI. As DNA, the CDR3 is TGTGCCAGCACACCGGGAACCATCTCTGGAAACACCATATATTTT. Protein sequence: CASTPGTISGNTIYF.